This T cell receptor beta chain was identified in a study of cytomegalovirus exposure and HLA in healthy donors. Regarding this clone: Its antigen is undetermined.

The V segment lost 6 bases and the J segment 1 base; nucleotides outside the gene matches: 9. This CDR3 is 15 amino acids long. Germline V gives CDR1 KGHSH, CDR2 LQKENI. Regarding the study as a whole: A later analysis found common viral pathogens apparently linked to several of the most significant clusters. Most TCR sequences were seen very rarely across donors, but some public TCRs occurred in many. Donors belonging to an Asian-associated ancestry cluster reportedly showed fewer N-insertions in productive TCRs than the roughly 670-donor mean, according to what a later analysis found.

60 Vbeta and 13 Jbeta primers were used in PCR. Profiled with immunoSEQ multiplex PCR; TCRdb holds only in-frame clones, not every one. The sample shows around 150,000 clones, approximately 76% of them seen only once. This TCR was recovered from a female donor in good health and CMV-seronegative. The rearrangement uses TRBV18 and TRBJ2-7, with 7 bases fitting TRBD1. The sequenced material came from PBMCs. The CDR3 spells CASSRDRATSYEQYF. The CDR3 coding sequence is TGTGCCAGCTCCCGAGACAGGGCGACTTCCTACGAGCAGTACTTC.